Reported below is one T cell receptor beta chain. The data were obtained in a study of T-cell reconstitution after alpha-beta-depleted transplantation in children. Using unique molecular identifiers, the investigators prepared the TCRbeta library. Using its own MiXCR run on the PCR reads, TCRdb lists one record per CDR3 protein. The data hold 450,000 to 550,000 distinct CDR3 sequences, with about an eighth observed a single time. Trimming left V 5 bases short and J 0 bases short, with 13 bases between. The CDR3 spans 15 residues. The germline V gene has CDR1 SQVTM and CDR2 ANQGSEA. The input for sequencing was PBMCs, mostly from graft donor cells, taken 180 days after TCRalphabeta/CD19-depleted stem cell transplant. The sequence came from a female patient aged 2-15 years who had a stem cell transplant for aplastic anemia, so the T cells may come from the graft donor. The genes are TRBV29-1 and TRBJ1-4; no definite D call. CDR3 sequence reads: CSVRWAPATNEKLFF. The CDR3, as DNA: TGCAGCGTTCGATGGGCCCCTGCAACTAATGAAAAACTGTTTTTT.